The following is a T cell receptor beta chain sequence with its context. The antigen is undetermined. This specimen comes from a study of shared clonotypes between healthy human individuals. Naive CD8 cells were CD45RO-negative, positively selected for CCR7, excluding terminally differentiated effector memory CD45RA+ cells. The study enrolled healthy HIV-negative adults without recent acute infections or vaccinations as donors. Regarding the study as a whole: Several donors had 4% to 5% of their naive CD4 clonotypes in common.

Assay: immunoSEQ multiplex PCR; the TCRdb copy retains only in-frame clones and omits some. The sample has about 2,200,000 clones; 85% to 95% are singletons. This CDR3 is 15 amino acids long. Germline V gives CDR1 WSHSY, CDR2 SAAADI. Trimming shortened V by 8 bases and J by 2 bases, and 17 bases separated the two germline ends. This chain links TRBV10-2 with TRBJ2-3; D may be TRBD1 or TRBD2 (5 bases each). Sequencing used naive CD8+ T cells from PBMCs. The sequence was obtained from a man younger than 35 in good health. Some clones in this sample may be carry-over from other donors' samples. The CDR3 sequence is CASSPRGPTTDTQYF. The DNA of the CDR3 is TGCGCCAGCTCCCCGAGGGGTCCTACCACAGATACGCAGTATTTT.